These T cell receptor beta chains were read from a single sample in a study of T cells in narcolepsy. Profiling relied on immunoSEQ multiplex PCR, and the TCRdb table lists in-frame clones only, not all of them. The sample shows about 41,000 clones, roughly 88% of them seen only once. Sequenced sample: CD45RA- memory CD4+ T cells from PBMCs. Source of these receptors: a human donor with narcolepsy. CDR3s include the opening cysteine and the closing phenylalanine or tryptophan. A D gene is named only where the DNA matches it firmly. The size field is filled for only some rows; it gives once, few, many or a size class.

TRBV4-2	-	-	TRBJ1-2	CASSQDQGQGLDYTF	TGTGCCAGCAGCCAAGACCAGGGCCAGGGTTTGGACTACACCTTC
TRBV9	-	-	TRBJ1-1	CASTKTGTPNTEAFF	TGTGCCAGCACCAAGACCGGGACACCGAACACTGAAGCTTTCTTT
TRBV19	-	TRBD1	TRBJ1-1	CASSMVGQGDSEAFF	TGTGCCAGTAGTATGGTTGGACAGGGAGACTCTGAAGCTTTCTTT
TRBV7-8	-	-	TRBJ1-2	CASSSPQGIYGYTF	TGTGCCAGCAGTTCACCCCAGGGGATCTATGGCTACACCTTC
TRBV19	-	-	TRBJ1-6	CASQIGGRSNSPLHF	TGTGCCAGTCAAATCGGGGGCCGTTCGAATTCACCCCTCCACTTT
TRBV9	once	-	TRBJ1-3	CASSPAGSGNTIYF	TGTGCCAGCAGCCCGGCAGGCTCTGGAAACACCATATATTTT
TRBV4-1	-	-	TRBJ2-7	CASSQDLNPRDEQYF	TGCGCCAGCAGCCAAGATCTGAACCCCCGGGACGAGCAGTACTTC
TRBV5-4	-	TRBD2	TRBJ2-1	CASSSGGLAGNNEQFF	TGTGCCAGCAGCTCCGGAGGACTAGCGGGGAACAATGAGCAGTTCTTC
TRBV19	-	-	TRBJ2-3	CASSIQGVGTDTQYF	TGTGCCAGTAGTATACAGGGAGTGGGAACAGATACGCAGTATTTT
TRBV7-8	few	-	TRBJ1-3	CASSFSDGSGNTIYF	TGTGCCAGCAGCTTTAGTGACGGCTCTGGAAACACCATATATTTT
TRBV18	-	TRBD1	TRBJ2-7	CASSNRGNPSYEQYF	TGTGCCAGCTCGAACAGGGGGAACCCCTCCTACGAGCAGTACTTC
TRBV15	-	TRBD2	TRBJ2-7	CATSREASGGYEQYF	TGTGCCACCAGCAGAGAGGCTAGCGGGGGCTACGAGCAGTACTTC
TRBV19	-	-	TRBJ2-3	CASSSASSTDTQYF	TGTGCCAGTAGTTCGGCCTCTAGCACAGATACGCAGTATTTT
TRBV7-8	once	-	TRBJ1-1	CASSLGGAPEGSF	TGTGCCAGCAGCTTAGGGGGGGCCCCCGAGGGGAGTTTT
TRBV29-1	few	TRBD1	TRBJ2-5	CSVVPGTGNQETQYF	TGCAGCGTTGTCCCCGGGACAGGGAATCAAGAGACCCAGTACTTC
TRBV5-1	-	-	TRBJ2-3	CASSLGQGERTDTQYF	TGCGCCAGCAGCTTGGGGCAGGGTGAGAGGACAGATACGCAGTATTTT
TRBV7-9	-	-	TRBJ2-6	CASTPDSFSGANVLTF	TGTGCCAGCACCCCTGACAGTTTCTCTGGGGCCAACGTCCTGACTTTC
TRBV2	few	-	TRBJ2-7	CAGRVEAEQYF	TGTGCCGGCAGGGTCGAGGCCGAGCAGTACTTC
TRBV2	-	-	TRBJ1-2	CASSVLGTDGYTF	TGTGCCAGCAGTGTTTTGGGTACGGATGGCTACACCTTC
TRBV5-4	-	-	TRBJ1-2	CASSFGGLNNGYTF	TGTGCCAGCAGCTTTGGGGGTTTGAATAATGGCTACACCTTC
TRBV7-2	-	-	TRBJ2-3	CASSLRRGASTDTQYF	TGTGCCAGCAGCTTGAGACGAGGGGCATCCACAGATACGCAGTATTTT
TRBV18	-	TRBD2	TRBJ2-1	CASSRELQASGGDNEQFF	TGTGCCAGCTCCAGAGAGTTGCAGGCCTCGGGAGGGGACAATGAGCAGTTCTTC
TRBV19	-	TRBD1	TRBJ2-2	CASSTDRAGELFF	TGTGCCAGTAGCACCGACAGGGCCGGGGAGCTGTTTTTT
TRBV7-8	-	-	TRBJ2-7	CASSLRRTGYEQYF	TGTGCCAGCAGCTTAAGGCGGACCGGCTACGAGCAGTACTTC
TRBV7-9	-	TRBD2	TRBJ2-5	CASTPGRYQETQYF	TGTGCCAGCACTCCCGGGAGGTATCAAGAGACCCAGTACTTC
TRBV18	-	TRBD2	TRBJ2-1	CASSPTGPSGEQFF	TGTGCCAGCTCACCGACCGGGCCTAGCGGTGAGCAGTTCTTC
TRBV7-2	-	-	TRBJ2-7	CASSLSHEQYF	TGTGCCAGCAGCTTAAGCCACGAGCAGTACTTC
TRBV11-3	-	-	TRBJ2-1	CASSLRPASYNEQFF	TGTGCCAGCAGCTTAAGGCCCGCCTCCTACAATGAGCAGTTCTTC
TRBV5-1	-	-	TRBJ2-1	CASSLAPGSINNEQFF	TGCGCCAGCAGCTTGGCTCCGGGCTCCATTAACAATGAGCAGTTCTTC
TRBV30	-	-	TRBJ1-1	CAWNWGTGTEAFF	TGTGCCTGGAATTGGGGGACGGGAACTGAAGCTTTCTTT
TRBV7-2	-	TRBD2	TRBJ2-3	CASSAWGGRSPETQYF	TGTGCCAGCAGCGCTTGGGGCGGGAGGTCCCCAGAGACGCAGTATTTT
TRBV7-2	-	-	TRBJ2-7	CASSSGLIYEQYF	TGTGCCAGCAGCTCCGGACTAATCTACGAGCAGTACTTC
TRBV7-2	-	-	TRBJ2-3	CASSLVGLPTDTQYF	TGTGCCAGCAGCTTAGTGGGACTCCCCACAGATACGCAGTATTTT
TRBV29-1	-	TRBD1	TRBJ2-3	CSVETLNTGASTDTQYF	TGCAGCGTTGAGACCCTAAATACAGGGGCTAGCACAGATACGCAGTATTTT
TRBV30	-	-	TRBJ1-2	CAWGPLSYGYTF	TGTGCCTGGGGTCCCCTAAGCTATGGCTACACCTTC
TRBV7-9	-	TRBD1	TRBJ2-1	CASTPGQVYNEQFF	TGTGCCAGCACTCCTGGACAGGTATACAATGAGCAGTTCTTC
TRBV7-8	-	TRBD1	TRBJ1-6	CASSSRGLASPLHF	TGTGCCAGCAGCTCCAGGGGGCTGGCGTCACCCCTCCACTTT
TRBV4-1	-	TRBD2	TRBJ2-2	CASSPLRGGALGAGELFF	TGCGCCAGCAGCCCCCTCCGGGGGGGTGCATTGGGGGCCGGGGAGCTGTTTTTT
TRBV7-9	once	-	TRBJ1-2	CASSLASGDGYTF	TGTGCCAGCAGCCTAGCATCAGGGGATGGCTACACCTTC
TRBV2	-	-	TRBJ1-2	CASTGTVIQSGYTF	TGTGCCAGTACCGGGACCGTAATCCAATCGGGCTACACCTTC
TRBV6-5	-	TRBD1	TRBJ1-5	CASSSTGQGGQPQHF	TGTGCCAGCAGTTCCACGGGACAGGGAGGTCAGCCCCAGCATTTT